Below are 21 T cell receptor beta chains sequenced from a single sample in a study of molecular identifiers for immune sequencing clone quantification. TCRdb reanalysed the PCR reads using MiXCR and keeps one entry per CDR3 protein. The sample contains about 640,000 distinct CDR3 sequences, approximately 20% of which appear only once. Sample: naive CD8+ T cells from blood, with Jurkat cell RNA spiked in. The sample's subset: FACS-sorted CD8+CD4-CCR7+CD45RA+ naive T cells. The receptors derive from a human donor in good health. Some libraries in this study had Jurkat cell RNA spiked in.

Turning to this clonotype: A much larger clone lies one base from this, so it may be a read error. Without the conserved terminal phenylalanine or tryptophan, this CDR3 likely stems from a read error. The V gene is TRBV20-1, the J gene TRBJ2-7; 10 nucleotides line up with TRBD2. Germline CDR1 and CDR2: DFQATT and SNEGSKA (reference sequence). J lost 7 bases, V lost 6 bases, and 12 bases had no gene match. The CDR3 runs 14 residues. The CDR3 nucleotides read TGCAGTGCCGCAGGGCTAGCGGGAGTGGGTGAGCAGTACCTC. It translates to CSAAGLAGVGEQYL.

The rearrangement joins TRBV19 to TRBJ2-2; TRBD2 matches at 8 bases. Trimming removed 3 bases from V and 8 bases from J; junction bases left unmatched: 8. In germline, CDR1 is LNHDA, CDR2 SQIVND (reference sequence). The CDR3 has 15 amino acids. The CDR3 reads CASSILAGTRGELFF. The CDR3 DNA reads TGTGCCAGTAGTATTCTAGCGGGTACTAGGGGGGAGCTGTTTTTT.

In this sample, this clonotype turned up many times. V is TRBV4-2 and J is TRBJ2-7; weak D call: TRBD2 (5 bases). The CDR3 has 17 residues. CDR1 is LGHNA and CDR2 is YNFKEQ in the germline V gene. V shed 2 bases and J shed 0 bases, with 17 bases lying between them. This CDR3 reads CASSQSLGGSSSYEQYF. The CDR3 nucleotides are TGTGCCAGCAGCCAATCCTTGGGCGGGTCGAGCTCCTACGAGCAGTACTTC.

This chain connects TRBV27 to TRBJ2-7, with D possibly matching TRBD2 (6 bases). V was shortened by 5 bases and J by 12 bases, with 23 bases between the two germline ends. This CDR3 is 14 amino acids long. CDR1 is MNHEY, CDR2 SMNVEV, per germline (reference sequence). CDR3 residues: CASSTRPGTSSGYF. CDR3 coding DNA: TGTGCCAGCAGTACCCGTCCCGGGACTTCAAGCGGGTACTTC.

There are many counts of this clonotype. The CDR3: CASSQELIQETQYF. CDR3 sequence (DNA): TGTGCCAGCAGCCAAGAGCTTATCCAAGAGACCCAGTACTTC. The chain combines TRBV3-1 with TRBJ2-5; D is unresolved. CDR1 is LGHDT, CDR2 YNNKEL, per germline (reference sequence). V was trimmed by 0 bases and J by 1 base, leaving 6 bases between them. The CDR3 totals 14 residues.

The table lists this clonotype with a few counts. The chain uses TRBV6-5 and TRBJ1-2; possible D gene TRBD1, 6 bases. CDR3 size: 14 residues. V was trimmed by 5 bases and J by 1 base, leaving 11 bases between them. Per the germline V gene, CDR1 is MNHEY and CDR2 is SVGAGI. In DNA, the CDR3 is TGTGCCAGCAGTCTCGAGGGGGGTAACTATGGCTACACCTTC. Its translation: CASSLEGGNYGYTF.

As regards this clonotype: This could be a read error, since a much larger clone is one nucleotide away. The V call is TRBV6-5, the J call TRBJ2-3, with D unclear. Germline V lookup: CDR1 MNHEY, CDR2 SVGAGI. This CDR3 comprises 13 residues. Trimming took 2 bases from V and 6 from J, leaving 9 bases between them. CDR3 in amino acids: CASSYAPWDTQYF. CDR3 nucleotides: TGTGCCAGCAGTTACGCTCCTTGGGATACGCAGTATTTT.

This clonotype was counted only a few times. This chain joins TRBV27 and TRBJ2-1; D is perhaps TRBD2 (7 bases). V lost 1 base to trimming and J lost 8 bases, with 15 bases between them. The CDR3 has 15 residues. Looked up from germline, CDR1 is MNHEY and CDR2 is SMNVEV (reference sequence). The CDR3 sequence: CASSLLGGGAYEQFF. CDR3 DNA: TGTGCCAGCAGTTTATTAGGAGGGGGGGCTTATGAGCAGTTCTTC.

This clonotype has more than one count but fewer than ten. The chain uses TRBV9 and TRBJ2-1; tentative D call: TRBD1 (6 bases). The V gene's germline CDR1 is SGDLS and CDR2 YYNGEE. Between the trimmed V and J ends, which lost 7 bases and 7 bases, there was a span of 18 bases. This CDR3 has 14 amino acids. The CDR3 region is CASSFGQPGNEQFF. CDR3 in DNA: TGTGCCAGCTCCTTTGGACAGCCGGGGAATGAGCAGTTCTTC.

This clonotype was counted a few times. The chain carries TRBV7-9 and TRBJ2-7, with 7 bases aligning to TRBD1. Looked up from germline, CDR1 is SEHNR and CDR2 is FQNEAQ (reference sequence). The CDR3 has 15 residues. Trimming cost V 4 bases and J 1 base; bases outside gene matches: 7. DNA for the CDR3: TGTGCCAGCAGCTCCCCAGGGGGTCCATCCTACGAGCAGTACTTC. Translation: CASSSPGGPSYEQYF. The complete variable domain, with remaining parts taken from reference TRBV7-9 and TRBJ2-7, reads DTGVSQNPRHKITKRGQNVTFRCDPISEHNRLYWYRQTLGQGPEFLTYFQNEAQLEKSRLLSDRFSAERPKGSFSTLEIQRTEQGDSAMYLCASSSPGGPSYEQYFGPGTRLTVT.

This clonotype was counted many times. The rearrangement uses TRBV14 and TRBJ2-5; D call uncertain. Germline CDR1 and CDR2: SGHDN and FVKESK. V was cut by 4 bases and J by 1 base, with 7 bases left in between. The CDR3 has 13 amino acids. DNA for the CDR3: TGTGCCAGCAGCCTCACACCCCAAGAGACCCAGTACTTC. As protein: CASSLTPQETQYF.

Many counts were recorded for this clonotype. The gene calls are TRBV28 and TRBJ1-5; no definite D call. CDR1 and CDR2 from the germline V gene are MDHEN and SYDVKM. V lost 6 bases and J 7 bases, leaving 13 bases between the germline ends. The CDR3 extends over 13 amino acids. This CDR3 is CASSATRGQPQHF. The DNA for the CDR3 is TGTGCCAGCAGCGCGACCCGAGGGCAGCCCCAGCATTTT.

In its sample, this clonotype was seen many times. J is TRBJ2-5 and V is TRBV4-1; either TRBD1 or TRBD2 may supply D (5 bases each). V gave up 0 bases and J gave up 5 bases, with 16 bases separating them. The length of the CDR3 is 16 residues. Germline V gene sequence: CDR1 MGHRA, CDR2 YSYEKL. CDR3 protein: CASSQDWGSPLETQYF. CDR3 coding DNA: TGCGCCAGCAGCCAAGATTGGGGGAGCCCCTTGGAGACCCAGTACTTC.

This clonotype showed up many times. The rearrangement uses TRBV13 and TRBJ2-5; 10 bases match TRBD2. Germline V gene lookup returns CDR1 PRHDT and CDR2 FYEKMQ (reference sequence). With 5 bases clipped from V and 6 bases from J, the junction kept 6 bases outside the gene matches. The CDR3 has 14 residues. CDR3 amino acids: CASSTTSGVKTQYF. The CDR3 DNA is TGTGCCAGCAGCACCACTAGCGGGGTCAAGACCCAGTACTTC.

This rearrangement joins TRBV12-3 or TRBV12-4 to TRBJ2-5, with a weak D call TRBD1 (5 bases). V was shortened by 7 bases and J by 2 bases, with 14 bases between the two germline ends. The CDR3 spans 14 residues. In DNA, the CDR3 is TGTGCCAGCAACCTCTGGGGCAGTCAAGAGACCCAGTACTTC. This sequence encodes CASNLWGSQETQYF.

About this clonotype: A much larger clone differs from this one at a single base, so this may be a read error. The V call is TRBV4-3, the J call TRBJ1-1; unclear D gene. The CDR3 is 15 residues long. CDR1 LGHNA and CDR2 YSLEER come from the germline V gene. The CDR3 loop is CASSPVLTTNTGAFF. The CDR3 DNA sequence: TGCGCCAGCAGCCCCGTCTTGACAACGAACACTGGAGCTTTCTTT.

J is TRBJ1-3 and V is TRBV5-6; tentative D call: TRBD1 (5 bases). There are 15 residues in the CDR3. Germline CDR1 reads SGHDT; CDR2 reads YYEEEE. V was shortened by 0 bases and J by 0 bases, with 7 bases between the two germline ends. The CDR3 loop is CASSLEGISGNTIYF. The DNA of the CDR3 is TGTGCCAGCAGCTTGGAGGGGATCTCTGGAAACACCATATATTTT.

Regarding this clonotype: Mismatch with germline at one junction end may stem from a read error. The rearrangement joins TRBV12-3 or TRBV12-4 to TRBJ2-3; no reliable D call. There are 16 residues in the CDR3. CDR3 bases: TGTGCCAGCAGCCACGCACATGGGGAAATCACATATACGCAGTATTTT. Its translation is CASSHAHGEITYTQYF.

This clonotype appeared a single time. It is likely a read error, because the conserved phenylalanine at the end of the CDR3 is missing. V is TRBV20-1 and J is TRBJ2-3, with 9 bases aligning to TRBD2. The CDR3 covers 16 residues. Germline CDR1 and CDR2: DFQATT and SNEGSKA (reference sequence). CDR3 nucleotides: TGCGGTGCTAGAGAAGGGACTAGCCGGATCACAGATACGCAGTATCTT. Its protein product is CGAREGTSRITDTQYL.

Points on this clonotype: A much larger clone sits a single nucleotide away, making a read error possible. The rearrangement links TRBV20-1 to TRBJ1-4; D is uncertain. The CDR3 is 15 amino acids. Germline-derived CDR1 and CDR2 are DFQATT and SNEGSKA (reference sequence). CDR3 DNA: TGCAGTGCTAGAGATATGAGGCAGCCAAATGAAAAACTGCTTTTT. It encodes CSARDMRQPNEKLLF.

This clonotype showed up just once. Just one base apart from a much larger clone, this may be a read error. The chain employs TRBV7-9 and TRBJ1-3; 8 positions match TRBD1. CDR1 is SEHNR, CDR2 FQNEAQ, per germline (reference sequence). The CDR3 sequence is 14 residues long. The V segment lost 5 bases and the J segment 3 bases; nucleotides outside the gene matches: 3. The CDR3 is CASSPTGGGNTIYF. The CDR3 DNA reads TGTGCCAGCAGCCCTACAGGGGGTGGAAACACCATATATTTT.